This is a list of T cell receptor beta chains from one sample in a study of T-cell memory formation after mild COVID-19. TCRdb redid the calling of the 5' RACE reads with MiXCR, one entry per CDR3 protein. The table includes around 260,000 distinct CDR3 sequences, roughly 17% detected once. Sequencing was carried out using PBMCs or a T cell subset sorted from them (not recorded which). The receptors stem from a young man who had mild COVID-19 (a few samples of this study predate the infection). Cell type and time point are not known. CDR3s include the opening cysteine and the closing phenylalanine or tryptophan. Each record gives: J gene, V gene, D gene, clone size, CDR3 protein, CDR3 DNA. D genes are given only for firm matches. The size of a clone is reported for some rows only, either as once, few or many, or as a class for expanded clones.

J gene: TRBJ2-5; V gene: TRBV5-1; D gene: NA; clone size: NA; CDR3 protein: CASSARWDTKETQYF; CDR3 DNA: TGCGCCAGCAGCGCGCGTTGGGACACGAAAGAGACCCAGTACTTC
J gene: TRBJ1-6; V gene: TRBV4-3; D gene: TRBD1; clone size: NA; CDR3 protein: CASSHVTGGSYNSPLHF; CDR3 DNA: TGCGCCAGCAGCCACGTGACAGGGGGGTCCTATAATTCACCCCTCCACTTT
J gene: TRBJ2-5; V gene: TRBV7-2; D gene: NA; clone size: many; CDR3 protein: CASSLVGGQETQYF; CDR3 DNA: TGTGCCAGCAGCTTAGTAGGGGGGCAAGAGACCCAGTACTTC
J gene: TRBJ1-1; V gene: TRBV7-2; D gene: NA; clone size: NA; CDR3 protein: CASSLTRGNTEAFF; CDR3 DNA: TGTGCCAGCAGCTTGACCAGGGGAAACACTGAAGCTTTCTTT
J gene: TRBJ1-1; V gene: TRBV6-2/TRBV6-3; D gene: NA; clone size: NA; CDR3 protein: CASSLKRSRNTEAFF; CDR3 DNA: TGTGCCAGCAGTTTGAAAAGATCCAGAAACACTGAAGCTTTCTTT
J gene: TRBJ1-5; V gene: TRBV12-3/TRBV12-4; D gene: NA; clone size: NA; CDR3 protein: CASGRGGSNQPQHF; CDR3 DNA: TGTGCCAGCGGACGGGGGGGGAGCAATCAGCCCCAGCATTTT
J gene: TRBJ2-7; V gene: TRBV5-4; D gene: NA; clone size: NA; CDR3 protein: CASSSTRGRGYEQYF; CDR3 DNA: TGTGCCAGCAGCTCGACTCGTGGTCGGGGCTACGAGCAGTACTTC
J gene: TRBJ1-2; V gene: TRBV7-6; D gene: NA; clone size: few; CDR3 protein: CASSLGWRQPKLNYGYTF; CDR3 DNA: TGTGCCAGCAGCTTGGGATGGCGACAGCCAAAGTTGAACTATGGCTACACCTTC
J gene: TRBJ2-2; V gene: TRBV23-1; D gene: TRBD1; clone size: many; CDR3 protein: CASSQSGTGTTGELFF; CDR3 DNA: TGCGCCAGCAGTCAATCGGGGACAGGGACCACCGGGGAGCTGTTTTTT
J gene: TRBJ2-7; V gene: TRBV20-1; D gene: NA; clone size: NA; CDR3 protein: CSARDLSRSAYEQYF; CDR3 DNA: TGCAGTGCTAGAGATCTCTCCAGGTCCGCCTACGAGCAGTACTTC
J gene: TRBJ2-2; V gene: TRBV4-2; D gene: TRBD1; clone size: few; CDR3 protein: CASSRSTGTGELFF; CDR3 DNA: TGTGCCAGCAGCCGATCGACAGGGACCGGGGAGCTGTTTTTT
J gene: TRBJ1-5; V gene: TRBV10-1; D gene: NA; clone size: many; CDR3 protein: CASSRRSNQPQHF; CDR3 DNA: TGCGCCAGCAGTCGGCGGAGCAATCAGCCCCAGCATTTT
J gene: TRBJ2-7; V gene: TRBV12-3/TRBV12-4; D gene: TRBD2; clone size: NA; CDR3 protein: CASNPGRGHEQYF; CDR3 DNA: TGTGCCAGCAATCCCGGGAGGGGCCACGAGCAGTACTTC
J gene: TRBJ2-7; V gene: TRBV29-1; D gene: NA; clone size: many; CDR3 protein: CSVEDSEQYF; CDR3 DNA: TGCAGCGTTGAGGACAGCGAGCAGTACTTC
J gene: TRBJ2-1; V gene: TRBV6-4; D gene: NA; clone size: NA; CDR3 protein: CASSVWFGAGNEQFF; CDR3 DNA: TGTGCCAGCAGTGTATGGTTTGGGGCAGGCAATGAGCAGTTCTTC
J gene: TRBJ1-6; V gene: TRBV28; D gene: NA; clone size: NA; CDR3 protein: CASTNFPGTPLHF; CDR3 DNA: TGTGCCAGCACCAACTTCCCCGGGACACCCCTCCACTTT
J gene: TRBJ2-3; V gene: TRBV2; D gene: NA; clone size: few; CDR3 protein: CASSERVVTQYF; CDR3 DNA: TGTGCCAGCAGTGAAAGAGTCGTTACGCAGTATTTT
J gene: TRBJ1-5; V gene: TRBV6-6; D gene: NA; clone size: NA; CDR3 protein: CASRWGERQPQHF; CDR3 DNA: TGTGCCAGCCGGTGGGGGGAACGTCAGCCCCAGCATTTT
J gene: TRBJ2-7; V gene: TRBV27; D gene: TRBD1; clone size: few; CDR3 protein: CASSFSGQPIYEQYF; CDR3 DNA: TGTGCCAGCAGTTTTTCGGGACAGCCAATTTACGAGCAGTACTTC
J gene: TRBJ1-1; V gene: TRBV7-9; D gene: NA; clone size: NA; CDR3 protein: CASSLEGPSGWNTEAFF; CDR3 DNA: TGTGCCAGCAGCTTAGAGGGCCCCTCGGGGTGGAACACTGAAGCTTTCTTT
J gene: TRBJ1-3; V gene: TRBV5-1; D gene: NA; clone size: NA; CDR3 protein: CASSYQGLGRDSGNTIYF; CDR3 DNA: TGCGCCAGCAGCTACCAAGGATTAGGACGGGACTCTGGAAACACCATATATTTT
J gene: TRBJ1-5; V gene: TRBV11-3; D gene: TRBD1; clone size: NA; CDR3 protein: CASSSQGARVGNQPQHF; CDR3 DNA: TGTGCCAGCAGTTCACAGGGGGCCAGGGTTGGCAATCAGCCCCAGCATTTT
J gene: TRBJ1-2; V gene: TRBV29-1; D gene: NA; clone size: NA; CDR3 protein: CSVVSRPPLPGNYGYTF; CDR3 DNA: TGCAGCGTTGTTTCGCGGCCCCCCCTCCCGGGAAACTATGGCTACACCTTC
J gene: TRBJ2-2; V gene: TRBV7-7; D gene: NA; clone size: NA; CDR3 protein: CASSSGVRGRDTGELFF; CDR3 DNA: TGTGCCAGCAGCTCCGGCGTGCGGGGGCGAGACACCGGGGAGCTGTTTTTT
J gene: TRBJ2-7; V gene: TRBV5-1; D gene: NA; clone size: many; CDR3 protein: CASSLGQRTYEQYF; CDR3 DNA: TGCGCCAGCAGCTTGGGGCAGAGAACTTACGAGCAGTACTTC
J gene: TRBJ2-7; V gene: TRBV7-2; D gene: TRBD2; clone size: NA; CDR3 protein: CASMVGGGAFEQYF; CDR3 DNA: TGTGCCAGCATGGTCGGCGGGGGGGCCTTCGAGCAGTACTTC
J gene: TRBJ1-2; V gene: TRBV28; D gene: NA; clone size: NA; CDR3 protein: CASTLGDLGGYTF; CDR3 DNA: TGTGCCAGTACACTCGGGGACCTGGGGGGCTACACCTTC
J gene: TRBJ2-5; V gene: TRBV25-1; D gene: TRBD2; clone size: few; CDR3 protein: CASSGYGQRGMETQYF; CDR3 DNA: TGTGCCAGCAGTGGGTATGGGCAGCGGGGGATGGAGACCCAGTACTTC
J gene: TRBJ1-5; V gene: TRBV5-8; D gene: TRBD1; clone size: many; CDR3 protein: CASSLGQGLQPQHF; CDR3 DNA: TGTGCCAGCAGCCTAGGACAGGGATTACAGCCCCAGCATTTT
J gene: TRBJ2-3; V gene: TRBV2; D gene: NA; clone size: few; CDR3 protein: CASRGRKVADTQYF; CDR3 DNA: TGTGCCAGCAGGGGGAGGAAAGTTGCAGATACGCAGTATTTT
J gene: TRBJ1-2; V gene: TRBV4-1; D gene: NA; clone size: few; CDR3 protein: CASSQEELNYGYTF; CDR3 DNA: TGCGCCAGCAGCCAAGAGGAGTTAAACTATGGCTACACCTTC
J gene: TRBJ2-1; V gene: TRBV12-3/TRBV12-4; D gene: NA; clone size: many; CDR3 protein: CASRPPGTEQFF; CDR3 DNA: TGTGCCAGCAGGCCCCCCGGGACAGAGCAGTTCTTC
J gene: TRBJ1-6; V gene: TRBV19; D gene: NA; clone size: few; CDR3 protein: CASSEITGSPLHF; CDR3 DNA: TGTGCCAGTAGTGAGATTACGGGTTCACCCCTCCACTTT
J gene: TRBJ2-7; V gene: TRBV30; D gene: NA; clone size: NA; CDR3 protein: CAWSYLGPSDEQYF; CDR3 DNA: TGTGCCTGGAGTTATTTGGGACCCTCTGATGAGCAGTACTTC
J gene: TRBJ2-1; V gene: TRBV7-2; D gene: NA; clone size: NA; CDR3 protein: CASSLAAGGQYNEQFF; CDR3 DNA: TGTGCCAGCAGCTTAGCGGCCGGGGGCCAGTACAATGAGCAGTTCTTC
J gene: TRBJ2-3; V gene: TRBV6-2/TRBV6-3; D gene: NA; clone size: few; CDR3 protein: CASSERRGPRDTQYF; CDR3 DNA: TGTGCCAGCAGCGAGCGCAGGGGTCCAAGGGATACGCAGTATTTT
J gene: TRBJ2-5; V gene: TRBV7-3; D gene: NA; clone size: NA; CDR3 protein: CASSFYGTVQETQYF; CDR3 DNA: TGTGCCAGCAGCTTTTACGGGACGGTACAAGAGACCCAGTACTTC
J gene: TRBJ2-7; V gene: TRBV25-1; D gene: NA; clone size: few; CDR3 protein: CASSEQQGHGGSYEQYF; CDR3 DNA: TGTGCCAGCAGTGAACAACAGGGACACGGAGGCTCCTACGAGCAGTACTTC
J gene: TRBJ2-3; V gene: TRBV6-4; D gene: NA; clone size: NA; CDR3 protein: CASSDGGMSTDTQYF; CDR3 DNA: TGTGCCAGCAGTGATGGGGGAATGAGCACAGATACGCAGTATTTT
J gene: TRBJ1-1; V gene: TRBV27; D gene: TRBD1; clone size: few; CDR3 protein: CASSTLTGIDTEAFF; CDR3 DNA: TGTGCCAGCAGTACTCTGACAGGGATCGACACTGAAGCTTTCTTT
J gene: TRBJ2-5; V gene: TRBV11-2; D gene: NA; clone size: once; CDR3 protein: CASSSQRARGGETQYF; CDR3 DNA: TGTGCCAGCAGCTCCCAGAGGGCTAGGGGGGGAGAGACCCAGTACTTC
J gene: TRBJ2-3; V gene: TRBV7-9; D gene: TRBD2; clone size: NA; CDR3 protein: CASSPGLAGYTDTQYF; CDR3 DNA: TGTGCCAGCAGCCCGGGACTAGCGGGGTACACAGATACGCAGTATTTT
J gene: TRBJ1-4; V gene: TRBV7-9; D gene: NA; clone size: NA; CDR3 protein: CASGGGWDYEKLFF; CDR3 DNA: TGTGCCAGCGGAGGAGGGTGGGATTATGAAAAACTGTTTTTT
J gene: TRBJ1-1; V gene: TRBV4-3; D gene: NA; clone size: medium-sized; CDR3 protein: CASSQWAKDTEAFF; CDR3 DNA: TGCGCCAGCAGCCAATGGGCGAAGGACACTGAAGCTTTCTTT
J gene: TRBJ2-1; V gene: TRBV5-1; D gene: NA; clone size: many; CDR3 protein: CASSLDGEYNEQFF; CDR3 DNA: TGCGCCAGCAGCTTGGATGGGGAATACAATGAGCAGTTCTTC
J gene: TRBJ1-4; V gene: TRBV7-8; D gene: NA; clone size: NA; CDR3 protein: CASSSRRGPAIATNEKLFF; CDR3 DNA: TGTGCCAGCAGCTCGAGGAGGGGACCGGCAATTGCAACTAATGAAAAACTGTTTTTT
J gene: TRBJ2-1; V gene: TRBV5-1; D gene: TRBD1; clone size: few; CDR3 protein: CASSLRTGAYNEQFF; CDR3 DNA: TGCGCCAGCAGCTTGAGGACAGGGGCCTACAATGAGCAGTTCTTC
J gene: TRBJ1-6; V gene: TRBV25-1; D gene: TRBD1; clone size: many; CDR3 protein: CASSTDRGNSPLHF; CDR3 DNA: TGTGCCAGCAGTACCGACAGGGGAAATTCACCCCTCCACTTT
J gene: TRBJ2-5; V gene: TRBV7-8; D gene: TRBD2; clone size: few; CDR3 protein: CASRTTSGGQETQYF; CDR3 DNA: TGTGCCAGCAGGACGACTAGCGGGGGGCAAGAGACCCAGTACTTC
J gene: TRBJ1-1; V gene: TRBV12-3/TRBV12-4; D gene: NA; clone size: NA; CDR3 protein: CASSLASVGSEAFF; CDR3 DNA: TGTGCCAGCAGTCTGGCTTCGGTTGGCTCTGAAGCTTTCTTT
J gene: TRBJ1-5; V gene: TRBV20-1; D gene: NA; clone size: few; CDR3 protein: CSAITGYGQPQHF; CDR3 DNA: TGCAGTGCTATCACAGGGTACGGTCAGCCCCAGCATTTT
J gene: TRBJ1-3; V gene: TRBV7-3; D gene: NA; clone size: few; CDR3 protein: CASSFFGGPGNTIYF; CDR3 DNA: TGTGCCAGCAGCTTTTTTGGGGGGCCTGGAAACACCATATATTTT
J gene: TRBJ2-7; V gene: TRBV18; D gene: TRBD1; clone size: few; CDR3 protein: CASSPAGTGNHEQYF; CDR3 DNA: TGTGCCAGCTCACCAGCCGGGACAGGGAATCACGAGCAGTACTTC
J gene: TRBJ2-2; V gene: TRBV5-6; D gene: NA; clone size: NA; CDR3 protein: CASSLIVTGELFF; CDR3 DNA: TGTGCCAGCAGCTTGATAGTGACCGGGGAGCTGTTTTTT
J gene: TRBJ2-3; V gene: TRBV6-5; D gene: NA; clone size: few; CDR3 protein: CASSYVWGTDTQYF; CDR3 DNA: TGTGCCAGCAGTTACGTTTGGGGGACAGATACGCAGTATTTT
J gene: TRBJ1-1; V gene: TRBV6-5; D gene: NA; clone size: few; CDR3 protein: CASSYSRGSGTEAFF; CDR3 DNA: TGTGCCAGCAGTTACTCCAGGGGTTCGGGCACTGAAGCTTTCTTT
J gene: TRBJ1-1; V gene: TRBV18; D gene: TRBD1; clone size: NA; CDR3 protein: CASSPRQGALGMNTEAFF; CDR3 DNA: TGTGCCAGCTCACCCAGACAGGGGGCGCTCGGAATGAACACTGAAGCTTTCTTT
J gene: TRBJ2-1; V gene: TRBV16; D gene: TRBD2; clone size: many; CDR3 protein: CASSRSGGPYNEQFF; CDR3 DNA: TGTGCCAGCAGCCGAAGCGGGGGTCCCTACAATGAGCAGTTCTTC
J gene: TRBJ1-1; V gene: TRBV5-1; D gene: NA; clone size: NA; CDR3 protein: CASSLVGTATEAFF; CDR3 DNA: TGCGCCAGCAGCTTGGTAGGGACGGCGACTGAAGCTTTCTTT
J gene: TRBJ2-1; V gene: TRBV2; D gene: NA; clone size: few; CDR3 protein: CASNHGEQFF; CDR3 DNA: TGTGCCAGCAACCACGGTGAGCAGTTCTTC